The 32 T cell receptor beta chains presented below share a single source sample, sequenced in a study of T cells in tuberculosis. TCRdb's table, derived via immunoSEQ multiplex PCR, lists solely in-frame clones and lacks some. Of around 30,000 clones listed, more than 85% are singletons. Sequenced input: PBMCs. The receptor set was obtained from a donor aged 10 to 29 with latent tuberculosis or without tuberculosis infection.

The rearrangement links TRBV11-2 to TRBJ2-2; D may be TRBD2 (6 bases). Trimming pared 0 bases from V and 5 bases from J, leaving 10 bases between. The CDR3 has 15 residues. CDR1 is SGHAT, CDR2 FQNNGV, per germline. Here the CDR3 reads CASSLELAKTGELFF. The CDR3 DNA follows: TGTGCCAGCAGCTTAGAACTAGCTAAGACCGGGGAGCTGTTTTTT.

The V gene is TRBV27, the J gene TRBJ2-1, with 12 bases aligning to TRBD2. Trimming cost V 10 bases and J 7 bases; bases outside gene matches: 11. The germline CDR1 and CDR2 sequences are MNHEY and SMNVEV (reference sequence). CDR3 size: 15 residues. CDR3 loop: CATGPLAGGRNEQFF. The CDR3 region has the DNA TGTGCCACGGGCCCTCTAGCGGGAGGGCGGAATGAGCAGTTCTTC.

The chain couples TRBV5-8 to TRBJ1-5, with D hard to call. Germline loops: CDR1 SGHTS, CDR2 YDEGEE. V was shortened by 1 base and J by 0 bases, with 2 bases between the two germline ends. The CDR3 contains 13 residues. The CDR3 DNA is TGTGCCAGCAGCTTGTATAGCAATCAGCCCCAGCATTTT. Translating it yields CASSLYSNQPQHF.

This rearrangement joins TRBV19 to TRBJ2-2; D unresolved. CDR1 and CDR2 (germline): LNHDA, SQIVND (reference sequence). The CDR3 is 14 amino acids. V was clipped by 5 bases and J by 4 bases, with 11 bases between them. The DNA of the CDR3 is TGTGCCAGTAGTCCCCAGGTCGGCACCGGGGAGCTGTTTTTT. Translated: CASSPQVGTGELFF.

The chain is built from TRBV11-2 and TRBJ2-1; D not certain. Germline V lookup: CDR1 SGHAT, CDR2 FQNNGV. The CDR3 has 14 residues. V was pared by 1 base and J by 5 bases, with 9 bases between. CDR3 amino acids: CASSLGGGDNEQFF. The CDR3, as DNA: TGTGCCAGCAGCTTAGGAGGCGGTGACAATGAGCAGTTCTTC. Full variable domain (remainder filled in from reference TRBV11-2 and TRBJ2-1): EAGVAQSPRYKIIEKRQSVAFWCNPISGHATLYWYQQILGQGPKLLIQFQNNGVVDDSQLPKDRFSAERLKGVDSTLKIQPAKLEDSAVYLCASSLGGGDNEQFFGPGTRLTVL.

This sequence joins TRBV27 and TRBJ1-3, with D possibly matching TRBD1 (6 bases). Trimming shortened V by 6 bases and J by 0 bases, and 12 bases separated the two germline ends. This CDR3 contains 15 residues. Germline CDR1 and CDR2: MNHEY and SMNVEV (reference sequence). The CDR3 DNA sequence: TGTGCCAGCAGCGGAACAGGGAGCTCTGGAAACACCATATATTTT. Encoded protein: CASSGTGSSGNTIYF.

This chain joins TRBV11-3 and TRBJ2-1; TRBD1 matches 9 bases. CDR3 size: 15 residues. Germline values: CDR1 SGHNT, CDR2 YENEEA. Trimming removed 5 bases from V and 4 bases from J; junction bases left unmatched: 6. CDR3 in amino acids: CASSMGDRAYNEQFF. The CDR3 bases are TGTGCCAGCAGCATGGGGGACAGGGCATACAATGAGCAGTTCTTC.

V gene TRBV18 combines with J gene TRBJ1-6; 8 nucleotides line up with TRBD1. The CDR3 spans 17 residues. Trimming cost V 0 bases and J 7 bases; bases outside gene matches: 8. Germline CDR1 and CDR2: KGHSH and LQKENI. The CDR3 DNA reads as TGTGCCAGCTCACCACCGCGGTCAGGGGGCAAAAATTCACCCCTCCACTTT. Its protein product is CASSPPRSGGKNSPLHF.

The chain recombines TRBV4-2 with TRBJ1-4; 7 positions agree with TRBD1. V lost 0 bases, J lost 7 bases, and 11 bases stayed unmatched. The CDR3 spans 17 residues. Germline V gene sequence: CDR1 LGHNA, CDR2 YNFKEQ. The CDR3 sequence: CASSQEVVWDSFEKLFF. CDR3 DNA sequence: TGTGCCAGCAGCCAAGAGGTGGTTTGGGACAGCTTTGAAAAACTGTTTTTT.

The V gene is TRBV27, the J gene TRBJ2-3; 13 positions match TRBD2. CDR3 length: 19 residues. J gave up 7 bases and V 5 bases, and 18 bases lay outside the gene matches. Germline-derived CDR1 and CDR2 are MNHEY and SMNVEV (reference sequence). CDR3 residues: CASSPQGSPRTSGSYTQYF. The CDR3 nucleotides read TGTGCCAGCAGTCCTCAGGGGTCACCTCGGACTAGCGGGAGTTATACGCAGTATTTT.

This chain connects TRBV6-5 to TRBJ1-1; weak D call: TRBD1 (5 bases). The CDR3 is 15 amino acids. From germline, CDR1 is MNHEY and CDR2 SVGAGI. V lost 7 bases and J lost 1, with 16 bases in between. The CDR3 sequence: CASTKRGSRNTEAFF. The CDR3 DNA reads as TGTGCCAGCACTAAAAGGGGTTCCCGGAACACTGAAGCTTTCTTT.

The chain is built from TRBV7-2 and TRBJ2-7, with TRBD2 matching over 12 bases. The junction had 5 bases not matched to a gene; V was cut back by 5 bases and J by 3 bases. Germline V lookup: CDR1 SGHTA, CDR2 FQGNSA. There are 15 residues in the CDR3. In DNA, the CDR3 is TGTGCCAGCAGCCCTACTAGCGGGGGGAACTACGAGCAGTACTTC. This sequence encodes CASSPTSGGNYEQYF. Full variable domain (remainder filled in from reference TRBV7-2 and TRBJ2-7): GAGVSQSPSNKVTEKGKDVELRCDPISGHTALYWYRQSLGQGLEFLIYFQGNSAPDKSGLPSDRFSAERTGGSVSTLTIQRTQQEDSAVYLCASSPTSGGNYEQYFGPGTRLTVT.

This sequence joins TRBV28 and TRBJ1-1, with a weak D call TRBD1 (6 bases). The CDR3 contains 13 residues. CDR1 MDHEN and CDR2 SYDVKM come from the germline V gene. The V end was cut by 2 bases, the J end by 10 bases, with 14 bases between. CDR3 residues: CASSLPDSLRAFF. CDR3 DNA: TGTGCCAGCAGTTTACCGGACAGCCTCCGAGCTTTCTTT.

The chain employs TRBV7-2 and TRBJ2-3; D is perhaps TRBD2 (7 bases). Germline CDR1 is SGHTA and CDR2 is FQGNSA. V was trimmed by 2 bases and J by 6 bases, leaving 24 bases between them. The CDR3 is 18 residues long. CDR3 DNA: TGTGCCAGCAGCTTAAGGGGGGGCCATCTGGGTTTTATGGATACGCAGTATTTT. This translates into CASSLRGGHLGFMDTQYF. The complete variable domain, with remaining parts taken from reference TRBV7-2 and TRBJ2-3, reads GAGVSQSPSNKVTEKGKDVELRCDPISGHTALYWYRQSLGQGLEFLIYFQGNSAPDKSGLPSDRFSAERTGGSVSTLTIQRTQQEDSAVYLCASSLRGGHLGFMDTQYFGPGTRLTVL.

The CDR3 loop reads CASSRLQGTQYF. The CDR3 coding sequence is TGTGCCAGCTCACGATTACAGGGAACCCAGTACTTC. The V gene is TRBV18, the J gene TRBJ2-5; tentatively, D is TRBD1 (6 bases). Germline CDR1 KGHSH, CDR2 LQKENI. The length of the CDR3 is 12 residues. V dropped 4 bases and J dropped 8 bases, with 11 bases sitting between them.

The chain recombines TRBV27 with TRBJ1-4, with 7 bases matching TRBD1. CDR1 MNHEY and CDR2 SMNVEV come from the germline V gene (reference sequence). V shed 5 bases and J 6 bases; nucleotides not matched to a gene: 9. The CDR3 runs to 15 residues. The DNA for the CDR3 is TGTGCCAGCAGTCCTCAGGGGGATGGGGATGAAAAACTGTTTTTT. This sequence encodes CASSPQGDGDEKLFF. The full variable domain, completed using reference TRBV27 and TRBJ1-4, is EAQVTQNPRYLITVTGKKLTVTCSQNMNHEYMSWYRQDPGLGLRQIYYSMNVEVTDKGDVPEGYKVSRKEKRNFPLILESPSPNQTSLYFCASSPQGDGDEKLFFGSGTQLSVL.

This rearrangement joins TRBV14 to TRBJ1-2, with 7 bases lining up with TRBD1. V was clipped by 3 bases and J by 6 bases; unmatched bases: 10. In germline, CDR1 is SGHDN, CDR2 FVKESK. The CDR3 has 15 residues. The CDR3 DNA sequence: TGTGCCAGCAGCCAGCTTCTGACCGGGACAGATGGCTACACCTTC. This translates into CASSQLLTGTDGYTF.

The gene calls are TRBV7-2 and TRBJ2-3; a weak D match, TRBD1 (5 bases). V was trimmed by 1 base and J by 2 bases, leaving 10 bases between them. From germline, CDR1 is SGHTA and CDR2 FQGNSA. The CDR3 is 15 amino acids. This CDR3 reads CASSLGLGVTDTQYF. The CDR3 bases are TGTGCCAGCAGCTTAGGCCTAGGGGTCACAGATACGCAGTATTTT.

The V and J genes are TRBV29-1 and TRBJ2-1, with TRBD2 matching 7 bases. V shed 7 bases, J shed 0 bases, and the junction held 3 bases outside the gene matches. This CDR3 is 13 amino acids long. CDR1 SQVTM and CDR2 ANQGSEA come from the germline V gene. The CDR3 is CSARGTSYNEQFF. CDR3 coding DNA: TGCAGCGCGCGGGGGACCTCCTACAATGAGCAGTTCTTC.

The chain employs TRBV5-1 and TRBJ2-5, with a tentative D call TRBD2 (6 bases). This CDR3 is built from 15 residues. Germline CDR1 and CDR2: SGHRS and YFSETQ. Trimming left V 2 bases short and J 3 bases short, with 14 bases between. CDR3 loop: CASSLSGTVKETQYF. CDR3 DNA sequence: TGCGCCAGCAGCTTATCCGGGACTGTCAAAGAGACCCAGTACTTC.

The V gene is TRBV6-6, the J gene TRBJ2-1; tentative D call: TRBD2 (6 bases). V lost 6 bases, J lost 8 bases, and 20 bases lay in between. Germline V gene data show CDR1 as MNHNY and CDR2 as SVGAGI (reference sequence). The CDR3 runs 15 residues. As DNA, the CDR3 is TGTGCCAGCAGAAACCTCAGCCCAGGAGGGGATGAGCAGTTCTTC. Amino acids: CASRNLSPGGDEQFF.

The rearrangement uses TRBV7-2 and TRBJ2-3; the D gene is possibly TRBD1 (5 bases). Between the trimmed V and J ends, which lost 5 bases and 1 base, there was a span of 7 bases. CDR1 is SGHTA and CDR2 is FQGNSA in the germline V gene. There are 13 residues in the CDR3. CDR3 sequence reads: CASSIQGTDTQYF. CDR3 in DNA: TGTGCCAGCAGCATACAGGGCACAGATACGCAGTATTTT.

The chain combines TRBV5-1 with TRBJ1-1, with a tentative D call TRBD1 (6 bases). From germline, CDR1 is SGHRS and CDR2 YFSETQ. CDR3 length: 15 amino acids. Deletions cut 1 base from V and 5 bases from J, with 15 bases between. CDR3 bases: TGCGCCAGCAGCTTGTTAACAGGGCCGGGGACTGAAGCTTTCTTT. This encodes CASSLLTGPGTEAFF.

CDR3: CASSQGAYNSPLHF. CDR3 DNA sequence: TGTGCCAGCAGTCAGGGGGCATACAATTCACCCCTCCACTTT. This chain joins TRBV2 and TRBJ1-6; TRBD1 matches 8 bases. This CDR3 region has 14 residues. With 5 bases clipped from V and 7 bases from J, the junction kept 4 bases outside the gene matches. In germline, CDR1 is SNHLY, CDR2 FYNNEI. Filled out from reference TRBV2 and TRBJ1-6, the complete variable domain reads EPEVTQTPSHQVTQMGQEVILRCVPISNHLYFYWYRQILGQKVEFLVSFYNNEISEKSEIFDDQFSVERPDGSNFTLKIRSTKLEDSAMYFCASSQGAYNSPLHFGNGTRLTVT.

The rearrangement joins TRBV18 to TRBJ1-1; 7 bases align to TRBD1. V lost 4 bases and J lost 2; bases outside the gene matches: 10. Germline V gene data show CDR1 as KGHSH and CDR2 as LQKENI. CDR3 length: 16 residues. The CDR3 loop reads CASSRTGTVVNTEAFF. The CDR3 DNA reads TGTGCCAGCTCACGGACCGGGACAGTAGTCAACACTGAAGCTTTCTTT.

The chain employs TRBV28 and TRBJ2-7; 8 bases map to TRBD2. The germline V gene has CDR1 MDHEN and CDR2 SYDVKM. The CDR3 is 15 residues long. J was trimmed by 5 bases and V by 6 bases; bases with no gene match: 12. In DNA, the CDR3 is TGTGCCAGCAGCCCTGACGGGAGGGAGGTTCACGAGCAGTACTTC. Protein sequence: CASSPDGREVHEQYF.

This chain joins TRBV6-6 and TRBJ2-7; TRBD1 matches at 8 bases. Germline V gives CDR1 MNHNY, CDR2 SVGAGI (reference sequence). Losses at the gene ends were 6 bases for V and 5 bases for J; bases not matched to a gene: 3. The CDR3 totals 12 residues. The CDR3 DNA reads as TGTGCCAGCAGCGACAGGGGAAACGAGCAGTACTTC. Amino acid sequence: CASSDRGNEQYF.

The chain couples TRBV18 to TRBJ1-5; TRBD1 is a possible D gene (5 bases). The germline V and J ends were trimmed by 2 bases and 0 bases, with 8 bases remaining between them. Germline CDR1 reads KGHSH; CDR2 reads LQKENI. CDR3 length equals 15 residues. In DNA, the CDR3 is TGTGCCAGCTCACCAGGACACCTTAGCAATCAGCCCCAGCATTTT. Its translation: CASSPGHLSNQPQHF.

This sequence joins TRBV5-6 and TRBJ2-3, with no clear D. Germline V CDR1 and CDR2: SGHDT, YYEEEE. V shed 1 base and J shed 2 bases, with 11 bases lying between them. The CDR3 covers 15 residues. The CDR3 DNA reads as TGTGCCAGCAGCTTGTATTTGAGCGACACAGATACGCAGTATTTT. Its translation is CASSLYLSDTDTQYF.

The chain couples TRBV10-1 to TRBJ1-2; D is perhaps TRBD1 (6 bases). From germline, CDR1 is WNHNN and CDR2 SYGVQD (reference sequence). Deletions cut 0 bases from V and 0 bases from J, with 8 bases between. The CDR3 loop spans 15 amino acids. In DNA, the CDR3 is TGCGCCAGCAGTGAGTCGGGGGCGGCTAACTATGGCTACACCTTC. Its protein is CASSESGAANYGYTF.

The V and J genes are TRBV7-9 and TRBJ2-3; 9 bases fit TRBD2. The CDR3 length is 16 residues. V shed 5 bases and J 4 bases; nucleotides not matched to a gene: 10. Germline lookup yields CDR1 SEHNR and CDR2 FQNEAQ (reference sequence). The CDR3 region is CASSPSGANLPDTQYF. The CDR3 DNA follows: TGTGCCAGCAGCCCTAGCGGGGCAAACCTCCCAGATACGCAGTATTTT.

This clone has a single count. The genes are TRBV29-1 and TRBJ1-1; D possibly corresponds to TRBD1 (6 bases). The germline V and J ends were trimmed by 3 bases and 2 bases, with 10 bases remaining between them. The CDR3 sequence is 13 residues long. In germline, CDR1 is SQVTM, CDR2 ANQGSEA. CDR3 sequence reads: CSVDVRGNTEAFF. CDR3 nucleotides: TGCAGCGTTGACGTCAGGGGTAACACTGAAGCTTTCTTT.